This is a list of T cell receptor beta chains from one sample in a study of blood T cell repertoires in COVID-19. Here immunoSEQ multiplex PCR was the method, and the copy in TCRdb shows in-frame clones only, minus some. The sample has about 270,000 clones; 88% are singletons. Sequencing was done on a sample of peripheral blood. Receptors originate from a man aged 55 to 69 who had recovered from COVID-19. The CDR3 runs from the conserved cysteine through the conserved F or W. The D gene is left open where the match is weak. Size is omitted from some rows. Given values are once, few, many or a class for expanded clones.

length: 15
J: TRBJ1-4
size: -
V: TRBV7-9
D: -
CDR3: CASSLEAPGDEKLFF
DNA: TGTGCCAGCAGCTTAGAGGCCCCGGGGGACGAAAAACTGTTTTTT

length: 15
J: TRBJ2-7
size: -
V: TRBV9
D: -
CDR3: CASSVGTGLGYEQYF
DNA: TGTGCCAGCAGCGTGGGAACAGGGTTGGGCTACGAGCAGTACTTC

length: 12
J: TRBJ1-2
size: -
V: TRBV2
D: TRBD1
CDR3: CASRAGTDGYTF
DNA: TGTGCCAGCAGGGCGGGGACAGATGGCTACACCTTC

length: 16
J: TRBJ2-2
size: -
V: TRBV7-9
D: TRBD1
CDR3: CASSLVTGGRTGELFF
DNA: TGTGCCAGCAGCTTAGTGACAGGGGGCCGGACCGGGGAGCTGTTTTTT

length: 15
J: TRBJ2-7
size: -
V: TRBV7-2
D: TRBD2
CDR3: CASSLGLAGAREQYF
DNA: TGTGCCAGCAGCTTAGGACTAGCGGGGGCGAGGGAGCAGTACTTC

length: 12
J: TRBJ2-3
size: -
V: TRBV5-3
D: -
CDR3: CARSLRGDTQYF
DNA: TGTGCCAGAAGCTTGCGAGGAGATACGCAGTATTTT

length: 13
J: TRBJ2-5
size: -
V: TRBV5-1
D: -
CDR3: CASSLTGPQTQYF
DNA: TGCGCCAGCAGTTTGACAGGACCCCAGACCCAGTACTTC

length: 17
J: TRBJ1-5
size: -
V: TRBV27
D: -
CDR3: CASSSVAPVYSNQPQHF
DNA: TGTGCCAGCAGTTCTGTAGCTCCGGTATATAGCAATCAGCCCCAGCATTTT

length: 15
J: TRBJ1-2
size: -
V: TRBV6-5
D: TRBD1
CDR3: CASRTDRGRIYGYTF
DNA: TGTGCCAGCAGAACGGACAGGGGGCGCATCTATGGCTACACCTTC

length: 16
J: TRBJ1-5
size: -
V: TRBV7-9
D: -
CDR3: CASSFATGWSNQPQHF
DNA: TGTGCCAGCAGCTTCGCTACAGGGTGGAGCAATCAGCCCCAGCATTTT

length: 16
J: TRBJ2-7
size: -
V: TRBV11-2
D: TRBD1
CDR3: CASSLGRTGVTYEQYF
DNA: TGTGCCAGCAGCTTAGGTCGGACAGGGGTGACCTACGAGCAGTACTTC

length: 15
J: TRBJ2-1
size: once
V: TRBV5-4
D: TRBD2
CDR3: CASSSNGLGHNEQFF
DNA: TGTGCCAGCAGCTCAAATGGACTAGGACACAATGAGCAGTTCTTC

length: 14
J: TRBJ2-1
size: -
V: TRBV5-1
D: TRBD2
CDR3: CASSARLATNEQFF
DNA: TGCGCCAGCAGCGCCCGACTAGCGACCAATGAGCAGTTCTTC

length: 16
J: TRBJ2-7
size: -
V: TRBV14
D: TRBD1
CDR3: CASSRVGGQGPYEQYF
DNA: TGTGCCAGCAGCCGCGTCGGGGGACAGGGTCCCTACGAGCAGTACTTC

length: 15
J: TRBJ2-5
size: -
V: TRBV19
D: -
CDR3: CASSMGGRTQETQYF
DNA: TGTGCCAGTAGTATGGGAGGCCGGACTCAAGAGACCCAGTACTTC